One sample yielded the 2 T cell receptor beta chains listed below, sequenced in a study of metastatic and nonmetastatic thyroid tumors. TCRdb re-called clones via MiXCR from the PCR reads. The table includes about 39,000 clones, roughly 18% detected once. Patients underwent thyroid surgery, and none had received any treatment before it. Sequencing used blood. All receptors come from a female donor with papillary thyroid cancer or a benign thyroid nodule (not recorded which). Some clones in this sample may be carry-over from other donors' samples.

This clone occurred many times. This chain links TRBV9 with TRBJ2-1; TRBD2 matches at 8 bases. This CDR3 has 15 amino acids. CDR1 SGDLS and CDR2 YYNGEE come from the germline V gene. J gave up 5 bases and V 0 bases, and 4 bases lay outside the gene matches. This CDR3 is CASSVEWTSHNEQFF. CDR3 nucleotides: TGTGCCAGCAGCGTAGAATGGACTAGCCACAATGAGCAGTTCTTC. Together with reference TRBV9 and TRBJ2-1, the CDR3 gives the full variable domain: DSGVTQTPKHLITATGQRVTLRCSPRSGDLSVYWYQQSLDQGLQFLIQYYNGEERAKGNILERFSAQQFPDLHSELNLSSLELGDSALYFCASSVEWTSHNEQFFGPGTRLTVL.

This clone appeared a few times. The chain couples TRBV12-3 or TRBV12-4 to TRBJ2-2, with TRBD2 identical over 9 bases. The CDR3 is made up of 15 amino acids. V was clipped by 5 bases and J by 14 bases; unmatched bases: 15. CDR3 in DNA: TGTGCCAGCAGTCTAGGCGGGGGGGCCACCGGTGATCTGTTTTTT. This translates into CASSLGGGATGDLFF.